This TCR beta chain was identified in a study of vaccination effects on CD4 cells after COVID-19. Turning to the study itself: The median interval between the second dose and post-vaccine sampling was 72 days. General study results and limits: Late in the post-vaccination period, infection-induced and vaccine-induced clones underwent marked clonal contraction.

TCRdb's table, derived via immunoSEQ multiplex PCR, lists solely in-frame clones and lacks some. This table has approximately 15,000 clones, 76% appearing once. Concerning this clone: Its target is unknown.

Ahead of sequencing, the ViraFEST assay grew antigen-specific CD4+ T cells using viral peptide pools. At the end of about 10 days of culture, CD4+ T cells were isolated. It was between March and December 2020 that the person had a SARS-CoV-2 infection confirmed by PCR. The participants, recipients of two vaccine doses, got either BNT162b2 or mRNA-1273. It was on days 3 and 7 that half the medium was replaced with IL-2 medium. This CDR3 contains 18 residues. In germline, CDR1 is SGHRS, CDR2 YFSETQ. The J segment lost 2 bases and the V segment lost 0 bases, leaving 9 bases of the junction unmatched. The receptor comes from a human donor who had a prior SARS-CoV-2 infection. V usage is TRBV5-1 and J usage is TRBJ2-1; 9 nucleotides line up with TRBD2. The source material was CD4+ T cells from PBMCs cultured with SARS-CoV-2 spike peptides, sampled after COVID-19 vaccination. CDR3 DNA: TGCGCCAGCAGCTTGGCCGGCGGGGGGGACTTCCCCTACAATGAGCAGTTCTTC. Protein sequence: CASSLAGGGDFPYNEQFF.